This T cell receptor (beta chain) was profiled in a study of blood T cell repertoires in COVID-19 (dated by TCRdb to 2020 to 2021). Study-wide context: Collaborator samples came from the United States, Italy and Spain and covered acute and convalescent phases of COVID-19. The material from the prospective study consisted of cDNA or gDNA derived from T cells, B-cell-depleted T cells, or PBMCs. Subjects who had been exposed to COVID-19, were actively infected with it, or had recovered from it provided the deeply sampled blood TCRbeta repertoires that made up the dataset. The repertoires were released in a freely available public database intended as a resource for research on the immune response to SARS-CoV-2. Samples came from the ongoing ImmuneRACE study (first 160 participants) plus 1,254 subjects from 6 global collaborators. The sample metadata nearly always contained a de-identified subject ID, COVID-19 status, age in years and sex. Where HLA class I and class II types were available, the types were taken from metadata supplied by the sample provider, not from assay-based typing.

The germline V end is reduced by 1 base and the J end by 0 bases; junction bases left unmatched: 19. There are 21 amino acids in the CDR3, from cysteine to phenylalanine inclusive. CDR3 DNA is the only sequence kept; it has 63 bases, read in frame from the first base. The CDR1 and CDR2 encoded by the germline V gene are SGHRS and YFSETQ. Summary of the overall study and its limitations: Clinical and demographic metadata were provided uncurated, with the amount varying by source and participant.

This clone has only one observation. The specificity of this receptor is unknown. No much larger clone exists at a distance of one base, and base qualities are not known. TCRbeta CDR3 regions were amplified from genomic DNA by means of the immunoSEQ Assay, a bias-controlled multiplex PCR. Per the authors' processing: Within the assay, amplification of reference gene primers was used to estimate how many nucleated cells each sample contained. To quantify the absolute abundance of each unique TCRbeta CDR3 rearrangement, sequence reads were collapsed and filtered. For each sample, productive Simpson clonality was calculated by taking the square root of Simpson's diversity index across productive rearrangements. TCRdb provides this immuneACCESS table in a form limited to in-frame rearrangements. Some clones are lacking; in checked studies, under half of them reflect an unresolved V gene, and why the rest are absent is not known. The D gene and trimming were derived from the DNA, and the V and J assignments and clone size from that table. For this sample the table gives 240,000 or so clones, of which more than 70% were detected only once. The ten top clones hold 0.95% to 1% of the sample.

Samples from volunteer blood donors who had recovered from COVID-19 were contributed by a second Seattle source. Each collaborating institution followed its own protocols to collect whole blood in K2EDTA tubes. Collaborator samples were shipped for TCRbeta analysis as frozen whole blood, isolated PBMCs, or DNA extracted from either sample type. The chain is encoded by TRBV5-1 joined to TRBJ2-4; a stretch of 7 junction bases matches TRBD2. Sequenced: peripheral blood. The source is a woman aged 40 to 50 who had recovered from COVID-19. The encoded CDR3 is CASSLMGAGDLTPVAKNIQYF. The DNA is TGCGCCAGCAGCTTGATGGGCGCGGGAGACCTCACCCCGGTAGCCAAAAACATTCAGTACTTC. The full variable domain, with segments outside the CDR3 supplied by the reference TRBV5-1 and TRBJ2-4 proteins, appears as KAGVTQTPRYLIKTRGQQVTLSCSPISGHRSVSWYQQTPGQGLQFLFEYFSETQRNKGNFPGRFSGRQFSNSRSEMNVSTLELGDSALYLCASSLMGAGDLTPVAKNIQYFGAGTRLSVL.